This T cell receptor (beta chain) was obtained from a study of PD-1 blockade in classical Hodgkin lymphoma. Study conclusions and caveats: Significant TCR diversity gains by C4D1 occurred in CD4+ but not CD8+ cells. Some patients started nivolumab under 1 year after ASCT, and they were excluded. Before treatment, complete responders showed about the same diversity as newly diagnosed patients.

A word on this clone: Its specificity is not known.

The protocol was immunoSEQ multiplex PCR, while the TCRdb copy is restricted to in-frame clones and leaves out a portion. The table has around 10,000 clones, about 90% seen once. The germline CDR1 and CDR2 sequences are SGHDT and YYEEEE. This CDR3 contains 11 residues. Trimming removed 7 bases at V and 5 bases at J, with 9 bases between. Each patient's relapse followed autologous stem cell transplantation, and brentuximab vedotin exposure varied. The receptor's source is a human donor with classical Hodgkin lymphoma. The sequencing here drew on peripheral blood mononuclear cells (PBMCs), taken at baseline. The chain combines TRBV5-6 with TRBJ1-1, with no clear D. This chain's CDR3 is CASSTGTEAFF. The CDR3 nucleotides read TGTGCCAGCTCCACGGGGACTGAAGCTTTCTTT.